The subject of this entry is one TCR beta chain. The data were taken from a study of T cell changes during pregnancy in multiple sclerosis. The data were produced by immunoSEQ multiplex PCR, yet TCRdb's version contains in-frame clones alone and is incomplete. The sample yields 90,000 to 100,000 clones, under 95% seen once. CDR1 is WNHNN and CDR2 is SYGVQD in the germline V gene (reference sequence). V trimming: 8 bases; J trimming: 4 bases; junction bases outside the gene matches: 7. This CDR3 spans 15 amino acids. The chain recombines TRBV10-1 with TRBJ2-3; 12 bases are a match to TRBD2. Sequenced material: peripheral blood, taken after pregnancy. The receptor was isolated from a female donor in good health, enrolled as a control in a pregnancy study. The DNA of the CDR3 is TGCGCCAGCCAACCTAGCGGGGGGGCAGCAGATACGCAGTATTTT. Protein product: CASQPSGGAADTQYF.